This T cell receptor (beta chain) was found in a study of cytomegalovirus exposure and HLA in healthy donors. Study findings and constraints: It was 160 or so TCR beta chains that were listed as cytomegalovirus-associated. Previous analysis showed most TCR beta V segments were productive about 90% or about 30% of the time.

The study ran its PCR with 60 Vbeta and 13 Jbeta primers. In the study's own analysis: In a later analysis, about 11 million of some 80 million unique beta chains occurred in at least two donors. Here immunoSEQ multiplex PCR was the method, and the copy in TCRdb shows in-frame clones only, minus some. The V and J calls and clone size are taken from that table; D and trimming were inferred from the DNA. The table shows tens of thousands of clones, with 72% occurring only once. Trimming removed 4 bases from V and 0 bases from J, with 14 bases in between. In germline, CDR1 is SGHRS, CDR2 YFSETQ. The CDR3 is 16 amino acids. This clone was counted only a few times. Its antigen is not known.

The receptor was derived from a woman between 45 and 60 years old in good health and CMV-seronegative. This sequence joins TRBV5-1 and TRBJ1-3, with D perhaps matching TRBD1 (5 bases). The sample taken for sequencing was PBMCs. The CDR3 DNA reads TGCGCCAGCAGCCCTACGGGACTGCACTCTGGAAACACCATATATTTT. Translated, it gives CASSPTGLHSGNTIYF.